The 10 T cell receptor beta chains below all came from one sample that was sequenced in a study of cytomegalovirus exposure and HLA in healthy donors. Vbeta (60) and Jbeta (13) primers were used in the PCR. The data were produced by immunoSEQ multiplex PCR, yet TCRdb's version contains in-frame clones alone and is incomplete. Among about 92,000 clones listed, 80% to 90% were seen once. Sequencing input: PBMCs. These receptors were taken from a young woman in good health and CMV-seropositive.

V and J are TRBV29-1 and TRBJ1-1; D is perhaps TRBD1 (5 bases). CDR3 length: 11 amino acids. V lost 6 bases, J lost 2 bases, and 7 bases lay in between. Germline V lookup: CDR1 SQVTM, CDR2 ANQGSEA. CDR3 in DNA: TGCAGCGTAGACAGTAACACTGAAGCTTTCTTT. Amino acids: CSVDSNTEAFF. The complete variable domain, with remaining parts taken from reference TRBV29-1 and TRBJ1-1, reads SAVISQKPSRDICQRGTSLTIQCQVDSQVTMMFWYRQQPGQSLTLIATANQGSEATYESGFVIDKFPISRPNLTFSTLTVSNMSPEDSSIYLCSVDSNTEAFFGQGTRLTVV.

The genes are TRBV2 and TRBJ1-4; 8 bases agree with TRBD1. The CDR3 is made up of 17 amino acids. Germline CDR1 and CDR2: SNHLY and FYNNEI. The trim removed 6 bases at V and 0 bases at J, leaving 9 bases unmatched. In DNA form, the CDR3 reads TGTGCCAGCAGAGACCTGGACAGGGCTACAACTAATGAAAAACTGTTTTTT. Its protein product is CASRDLDRATTNEKLFF.

The chain recombines TRBV6-5 with TRBJ2-7, with TRBD2 matching over 7 bases. The CDR3 contains 15 residues. The V gene's germline CDR1 is MNHEY and CDR2 SVGAGI. V lost 6 bases and J lost 4; bases outside the gene matches: 12. The CDR3 nucleotides are TGTGCCAGCAGCCGAACTCCCTCGGGAGGATACGAGCAGTACTTC. It translates to CASSRTPSGGYEQYF.

The chain has TRBV2 and TRBJ2-7; 8 positions match TRBD1. This CDR3 comprises 15 residues. Germline V gene data show CDR1 as SNHLY and CDR2 as FYNNEI. The ends lost 4 bases at V and 2 bases at J; junction bases unmatched: 7. This chain's CDR3 is CASSGQGYKPYEQYF. CDR3 sequence (DNA): TGTGCCAGCAGTGGACAGGGGTATAAGCCCTACGAGCAGTACTTC. The full variable domain, rest sourced from reference TRBV2 and TRBJ2-7, is EPEVTQTPSHQVTQMGQEVILRCVPISNHLYFYWYRQILGQKVEFLVSFYNNEISEKSEIFDDQFSVERPDGSNFTLKIRSTKLEDSAMYFCASSGQGYKPYEQYFGPGTRLTVT.

This clone was seen once. The CDR3 reads CASSFGLAGGGYEQYF. The CDR3 DNA sequence: TGTGCCAGCAGTTTCGGACTAGCGGGGGGTGGGTACGAGCAGTACTTC. This chain uses TRBV6-5 with TRBJ2-7, with TRBD2 matching 14 bases. Trimming removed 4 bases from V and 4 bases from J; junction bases left unmatched: 6. The CDR3 runs to 16 residues. CDR1 MNHEY and CDR2 SVGAGI come from the germline V gene.

The chain uses TRBV18 and TRBJ2-3; D may be TRBD1 (7 bases). The length of the CDR3 is 15 residues. Germline CDR1 and CDR2: KGHSH and LQKENI. V shed 3 bases and J shed 7 bases, with 17 bases lying between them. The CDR3 DNA is TGTGCCAGCTCACCTGGTCGGAGGGGGCACCATACGCAGTATTTT. Translated: CASSPGRRGHHTQYF.

The chain carries TRBV6-5 and TRBJ2-1; TRBD1 agrees at 9 bases. The CDR3 is made up of 15 amino acids. J gave up 8 bases and V 0 bases, and 5 bases lay outside the gene matches. Germline-derived CDR1 and CDR2 are MNHEY and SVGAGI. The CDR3, as DNA: TGTGCCAGCAGTTACTCGGGACAGGGAGCTGATGAGCAGTTCTTC. It translates to CASSYSGQGADEQFF.

This chain connects TRBV4-1 to TRBJ1-5; 7 bases map to TRBD1. The ends lost 0 bases at V and 0 bases at J; junction bases unmatched: 14. Germline V gene lookup returns CDR1 MGHRA and CDR2 YSYEKL. The CDR3 covers 20 residues. As DNA, the CDR3 is TGCGCCAGCAGCCAAGAACCAGTATCGGGACAGAGATATAGCAATCAGCCCCAGCATTTT. As protein: CASSQEPVSGQRYSNQPQHF.

The rearrangement joins TRBV7-8 to TRBJ1-2, with D unresolved. Looked up from germline, CDR1 is SGHVS and CDR2 is FQNEAQ. V lost 5 bases and J 3 bases, leaving 7 bases between the germline ends. This CDR3 contains 12 residues. The CDR3 loop is CASSLRDYGYTF. CDR3 nucleotide sequence: TGTGCCAGCAGCCTACGGGACTATGGCTACACCTTC.

This rearrangement joins TRBV5-4 to TRBJ2-7; D remains ambiguous. The length of the CDR3 is 14 residues. Deletions cut 2 bases from V and 5 bases from J, with 14 bases between. The germline V gene encodes CDR1 SGHNT and CDR2 YYREEE (reference sequence). The CDR3 DNA reads TGTGCCAGCAGCTTCGGAGCGAGCTTGCACGAGCAGTACTTC. Residues: CASSFGASLHEQYF. Full variable domain (outside the CDR3, taken from reference TRBV5-4 and TRBJ2-7): ETGVTQSPTHLIKTRGQQVTLRCSSQSGHNTVSWYQQALGQGPQFIFQYYREEENGRGNFPPRFSGLQFPNYSSELNVNALELDDSALYLCASSFGASLHEQYFGPGTRLTVT.